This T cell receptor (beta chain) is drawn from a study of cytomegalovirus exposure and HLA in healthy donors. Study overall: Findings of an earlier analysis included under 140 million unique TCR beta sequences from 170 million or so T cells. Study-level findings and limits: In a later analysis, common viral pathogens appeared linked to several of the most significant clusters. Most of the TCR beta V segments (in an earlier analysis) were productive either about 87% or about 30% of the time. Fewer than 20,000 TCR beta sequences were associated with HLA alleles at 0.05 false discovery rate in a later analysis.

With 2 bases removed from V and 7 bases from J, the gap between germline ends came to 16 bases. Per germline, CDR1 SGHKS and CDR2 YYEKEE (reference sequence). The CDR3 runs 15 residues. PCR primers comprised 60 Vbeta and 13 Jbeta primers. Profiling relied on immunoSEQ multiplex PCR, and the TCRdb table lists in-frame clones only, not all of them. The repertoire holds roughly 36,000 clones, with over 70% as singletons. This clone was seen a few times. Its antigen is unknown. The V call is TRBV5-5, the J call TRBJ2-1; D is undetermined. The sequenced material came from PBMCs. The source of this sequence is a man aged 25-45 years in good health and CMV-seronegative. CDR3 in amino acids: CASSFSESAVNEQFF. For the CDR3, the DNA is TGTGCCAGCAGCTTTAGTGAGTCCGCGGTTAATGAGCAGTTCTTC.